Reported below is one T cell receptor (beta chain). Its antigen is not yet known. The read halts 3 residues ahead of the CDR3 end, with the missing end drawn from the germline J gene. This specimen comes from a study of T cells in women clearing cervical HPV infection (dated by TCRdb to between 2017 and 2018). With respect to the entire study: The cases were approximately 25 women with histologically confirmed HPV16-related CIN3 or worse, and 2 of these cases were invasive cancers. The 20 to 30 controls were women who cleared a single incident HPV16 infection within 12 months without developing precancer or cancer. Blood from cases was collected at the visit where the lesion was first found, while blood from controls was collected once the infection could no longer be detected. Among cases, blood sampling occurred a median of roughly 150 days after lesion detection, with an interquartile range of 90 to 200 days. Since HLA typing was available for only a few women, HLA type could not be ruled out as a confounder. An exploratory proof-of-principle case-control study, nested within the Guanacaste HPV Natural History Study in Costa Rica, was conducted to compare TCR repertoires across cervical HPV16 outcomes. Cases and controls were matched on year of sample collection and on age within five years. A median age of 34 years was observed in cases versus roughly 38 in controls, and no significant differences in baseline characteristics were found. In the parent cohort, about 10,000 women aged 18 or older were enrolled in Guanacaste, Costa Rica, during about 1993 to 1995 and then followed for 7 to 8 years. As quality controls, five blinded duplicates were added to each group, bringing the total to roughly 60 samples made up of 50 or so participants and 10 or so replicates.

Study-wide conclusions, independent of this receptor: Lower TRBV6-7 relative abundance was observed in cases than in controls (roughly 0.11% versus 0.16%; Bonferroni P = 0.0008). TCR repertoire richness was significantly higher in CIN3+ cases than in controls across sequencing depths, while evenness did not differ. Because the number of T cells per sample was unknown, the richness differences could reflect varying T-cell content rather than repertoire biology. Cases were distinguished from controls with an estimated AUC of approximately 0.8 by random forest classifiers combining richness and V gene abundances. The cross-sectional design could not show whether associations preceded infection or resulted from it; effector/memory subsets and HPV-specific T cells were not isolated.

CDR1 and CDR2 are read off the germline V gene as SNHLY and FYNNEI. The junction shows trimming of 8 bases on V and 0 bases on J, plus 23 bases between the germline ends. From cysteine to phenylalanine, the CDR3 is 18 amino acids long. The 45 bases shown cover part of the CDR3, and their frame starts at base 1. Every participant had a single incident cervical HPV16 infection, and women with prevalent HPV16 infections were excluded. Cervical HPV DNA was detected by MY09/MY11 PCR and genotyped by dot-blot hybridization. Fifteen mL of heparinized blood were centrifuged, and the buffy coat was split into aliquots, frozen at -30 degrees C, and then kept at -80 degrees C. QIAGEN kits were used to extract genomic DNA from buffy coat specimens. Using the immunoSEQ assay, multiplex PCR amplified TCR beta CDR3 regions from an average of approximately 1,300 ng of genomic DNA per sample. The assay corrected primer bias using a complete synthetic TCR repertoire to establish an amplification baseline. Amplicons were sequenced on the Illumina platform. The paper's processing steps were these. Error correction of the sequences involved clustering with frequency ratios plus a modified nearest-neighbor algorithm, after which the sequences were analyzed in the immunoSEQ Analyzer using IMGT gene definitions. At each rarefaction depth, TCR richness and evenness were averaged across 20 rarefaction repeats, and any sample with fewer sequences than the depth was left out. V, D and J gene relative abundances were compared between groups with Wilcoxon rank sum tests, applying FDR correction. In the blinded duplicates, the intraclass correlation was about 96% for TCR richness and averaged about 76% across more than 65 gene segments. Entries here come from immuneACCESS through TCRdb and include only in-frame sequences with V and J called. Some clones fail to appear in such tables; in the studies checked, an unresolved V gene covers under half of the shortfall, and the cause of the remainder is unknown. Clone size and the V and J calls come from that table; the DNA yielded D and trimming. Per the sample table, the count is about 15,000 clones. The ten largest clonotypes hold 6.5% to 8% of the sample.

The receptor was derived from a woman between 18 and 69 years old with a cervical HPV16 infection that either progressed to CIN3+ or cleared (not recorded which). The receptor chain draws on TRBV2 and TRBJ1-5; TRBD1 might be the D gene, on 6 matching bases. The material sequenced was blood buffy coat. The CDR3 amino acid sequence is: CASPPPQGTLNSNQPQHF. CDR3 DNA (partial): TGTGCCAGCCCACCACCCCAGGGGACACTTAATAGCAATCAGCCC.